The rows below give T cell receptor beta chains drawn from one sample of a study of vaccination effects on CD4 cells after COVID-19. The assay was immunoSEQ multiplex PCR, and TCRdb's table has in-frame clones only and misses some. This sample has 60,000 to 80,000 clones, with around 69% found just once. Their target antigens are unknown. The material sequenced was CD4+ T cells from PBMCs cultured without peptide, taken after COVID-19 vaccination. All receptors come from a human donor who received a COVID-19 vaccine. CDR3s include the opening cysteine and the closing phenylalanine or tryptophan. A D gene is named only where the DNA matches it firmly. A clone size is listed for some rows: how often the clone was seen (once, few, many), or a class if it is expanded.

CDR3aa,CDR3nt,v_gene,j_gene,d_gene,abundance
CASTTRGVSNQPQHF,TGTGCCAGTACCACGAGGGGAGTGAGCAATCAGCCCCAGCATTTT,TRBV19,TRBJ1-5,NA,NA
CASSDREGNQPQHF,TGTGCCAGTAGCGACAGGGAAGGCAATCAGCCCCAGCATTTT,TRBV19,TRBJ1-5,TRBD1,NA
CASSINTNTEAFF,TGTGCCAGCAGTATCAACACGAACACTGAAGCTTTCTTT,TRBV6-5,TRBJ1-1,NA,NA
CAITREWMDTGELFF,TGTGCCATCACCCGGGAGTGGATGGACACCGGGGAGCTGTTTTTT,TRBV10-3,TRBJ2-2,NA,NA
CASSFATLYGYTF,TGTGCCAGCAGTTTTGCGACCCTCTATGGCTACACCTTC,TRBV12-3/TRBV12-4,TRBJ1-2,NA,NA
CASSLARANQPQHF,TGTGCCAGCAGCTTAGCAAGGGCCAATCAGCCCCAGCATTTT,TRBV11-2,TRBJ1-5,NA,few
CAISEAQGSGANVLTF,TGTGCCATCAGTGAGGCCCAAGGGTCTGGGGCCAACGTCCTGACTTTC,TRBV10-3,TRBJ2-6,NA,NA
CASSSPTNTGELFF,TGTGCCAGCAGCTCTCCGACTAACACCGGGGAGCTGTTTTTT,TRBV5-6,TRBJ2-2,NA,NA
CASSIPGTVDNEQFF,TGTGCCAGTAGTATCCCCGGGACTGTCGACAATGAGCAGTTCTTC,TRBV19,TRBJ2-1,NA,few
CASRFRENTEAFF,TGTGCCAGCAGATTCCGGGAGAACACTGAAGCTTTCTTT,TRBV6-5,TRBJ1-1,NA,few
CASSGAGRGTEAFF,TGCGCCAGCAGCGGAGCTGGGAGGGGCACTGAAGCTTTCTTT,TRBV5-1,TRBJ1-1,NA,NA
CASNRGASSDTQYF,TGTGCCAGCAACCGGGGGGCGTCGTCAGATACGCAGTATTTT,TRBV6-5,TRBJ2-3,NA,once
CASSEKPGGEKLFF,TGTGCCAGCAGTGAAAAGCCTGGGGGGGAAAAACTGTTTTTT,TRBV6-1,TRBJ1-4,NA,NA
CASSLLLVAGGRNEQFF,TGTGCCAGCAGCTTGCTCCTCGTAGCGGGGGGCAGGAATGAGCAGTTCTTC,TRBV5-6,TRBJ2-1,TRBD2,once
CASSGVGQGAYGYTF,TGCGCCAGCAGCGGGGTAGGACAGGGCGCCTATGGCTACACCTTC,TRBV5-1,TRBJ1-2,TRBD1,few
CASSPSTGGPNEKLFF,TGTGCCAGCAGTCCCTCCACCGGGGGGCCTAATGAAAAACTGTTTTTT,TRBV2,TRBJ1-4,NA,NA
CASSRMGVPTDTQYF,TGTGCCAGCAGTCGAATGGGGGTACCCACAGATACGCAGTATTTT,TRBV6-5,TRBJ2-3,NA,NA
CASRRTDNSPLHF,TGTGCCAGCCGACGGACCGATAATTCACCCCTCCACTTT,TRBV6-5,TRBJ1-6,NA,NA
CASILTGGHGYTF,TGTGCCAGCATCCTAACAGGGGGTCATGGCTACACCTTC,TRBV6-5,TRBJ1-2,TRBD1,NA
CASSGTVNTEAFF,TGTGCCAGCAGTGGGACAGTGAACACTGAAGCTTTCTTT,TRBV2,TRBJ1-1,NA,few
CASSLGNQETQYF,TGTGCCAGCAGCCTCGGGAATCAAGAGACCCAGTACTTC,TRBV11-3,TRBJ2-5,NA,few
CASSKPPQSQPQHF,TGTGCCAGCAGCAAACCCCCCCAGAGCCAGCCCCAGCATTTT,TRBV21-1,TRBJ1-5,NA,NA
CAWDKLSGNTIYF,TGTGCCTGGGATAAGCTCTCTGGAAACACCATATATTTT,TRBV30,TRBJ1-3,NA,once
CASSSGTSGPNTGELFF,TGCGCCAGCAGCTCCGGGACTAGCGGGCCGAACACCGGGGAGCTGTTTTTT,TRBV5-1,TRBJ2-2,TRBD2,NA
CAISRQLQETQYF,TGTGCCATCAGTAGACAGCTCCAAGAGACCCAGTACTTC,TRBV10-3,TRBJ2-5,NA,NA
CASSYQAGQNTEAFF,TGTGCCAGCAGTTACCAGGCAGGGCAGAACACTGAAGCTTTCTTT,TRBV6-5,TRBJ1-1,NA,NA
CASSLAGLNTDTQYF,TGTGCCAGCAGCCTCGCGGGACTCAACACAGATACGCAGTATTTT,TRBV7-3,TRBJ2-3,NA,NA
CASTQGSNSPLHF,TGTGCCAGCACACAGGGGTCTAATTCACCCCTCCACTTT,TRBV30,TRBJ1-6,TRBD1,NA
CASSYRWEETQYF,TGTGCCAGCAGTTACCGGTGGGAAGAGACCCAGTACTTC,TRBV6-5,TRBJ2-5,NA,NA
CASSYSGFQETQYF,TGTGCCAGCAGTTACTCGGGGTTTCAAGAGACCCAGTACTTC,TRBV6-5,TRBJ2-5,NA,NA
CASRNDNQPQHF,TGTGCCAGCAGAAACGATAATCAGCCCCAGCATTTT,TRBV12-3/TRBV12-4,TRBJ1-5,NA,NA
CATSDHRGHQETQYF,TGTGCCACCAGTGATCACAGGGGTCATCAAGAGACCCAGTACTTC,TRBV24-1,TRBJ2-5,TRBD1,NA
CASSTRTSGGIITDTQYF,TGTGCCAGCAGCACCCGGACTAGCGGGGGGATTATCACAGATACGCAGTATTTT,TRBV7-2,TRBJ2-3,TRBD2,NA
CASSSQGRDTGELFF,TGTGCCAGCAGCTCTCAGGGGCGCGACACCGGGGAGCTGTTTTTT,TRBV7-3,TRBJ2-2,NA,few
CASHAGVFGYTF,TGTGCCAGCCACGCGGGAGTTTTCGGCTACACCTTC,TRBV28,TRBJ1-2,NA,once
CASSFVPTGSQETQYF,TGTGCCAGCAGTTTCGTCCCTACGGGCAGTCAAGAGACCCAGTACTTC,TRBV28,TRBJ2-5,NA,once
CASSQGSGPTGELFF,TGCGCCAGCAGCCAAGGGTCAGGACCCACCGGGGAGCTGTTTTTT,TRBV4-1,TRBJ2-2,NA,once
CASGPGLARIGELFF,TGCGCCAGCGGCCCGGGACTAGCGAGAATCGGGGAGCTGTTTTTT,TRBV5-1,TRBJ2-2,TRBD2,NA
CASSPPSGGKYNEQFF,TGTGCCAGCTCACCACCGTCGGGGGGGAAGTACAATGAGCAGTTCTTC,TRBV18,TRBJ2-1,TRBD2,NA
CASSSRTTGANVLTF,TGTGCCAGCAGCTCAAGGACGACTGGGGCCAACGTCCTGACTTTC,TRBV27,TRBJ2-6,NA,NA
CASRLAGTGFLNTEAFF,TGTGCCAGCAGGTTAGCCGGGACAGGCTTTCTGAACACTGAAGCTTTCTTT,TRBV28,TRBJ1-1,TRBD1,NA
CKRGQETQYF,TGCAAGCGGGGACAAGAGACCCAGTACTTC,TRBV20-1,TRBJ2-5,TRBD2,NA
CASSIPGQGQTQYF,TGTGCCAGTAGTATCCCGGGACAGGGTCAGACCCAGTACTTC,TRBV19,TRBJ2-5,TRBD1,NA
CASSRGGRDSGYTF,TGTGCCAGCAGCCGGGGGGGGAGGGATAGCGGCTACACCTTC,TRBV4-2,TRBJ1-2,NA,NA
CASSYTTGKVTDTQYF,TGTGCCAGCAGTTACACGACAGGGAAGGTGACAGATACGCAGTATTTT,TRBV6-2/TRBV6-3,TRBJ2-3,TRBD1,NA
CASKEASNTGELFF,TGCGCCAGCAAAGAGGCCTCGAACACCGGGGAGCTGTTTTTT,TRBV5-1,TRBJ2-2,NA,NA
CASTGGYGNTIYF,TGTGCCAGCACCGGAGGCTACGGAAACACCATATATTTT,TRBV2,TRBJ1-3,NA,NA
CASSQDGPTGNEQFF,TGCGCCAGCAGCCAAGACGGCCCCACGGGCAATGAGCAGTTCTTC,TRBV4-3,TRBJ2-1,NA,NA
CASSQSGGFYGYTF,TGTGCCAGCAGCCAAAGTGGTGGGTTCTATGGCTACACCTTC,TRBV14,TRBJ1-2,NA,NA
CASSFQRHATNEKLFF,TGCGCCAGCAGCTTTCAGCGACATGCAACTAATGAAAAACTGTTTTTT,TRBV4-1,TRBJ1-4,NA,NA
CASSPGVGQPEGYTF,TGTGCCAGCTCACCAGGCGTGGGCCAGCCGGAGGGCTACACCTTC,TRBV18,TRBJ1-2,NA,few
CASSHPAPANQPQHF,TGCGCCAGCAGTCACCCCGCGCCAGCGAATCAGCCCCAGCATTTT,TRBV23-1,TRBJ1-5,NA,NA
CAWSETGGTYNSPLHF,TGTGCCTGGAGTGAAACAGGGGGGACCTATAATTCACCCCTCCACTTT,TRBV30,TRBJ1-6,TRBD1,NA
CASSPRGAGANVLTF,TGTGCCAGCAGCCCTCGGGGGGCTGGGGCCAACGTCCTGACTTTC,TRBV28,TRBJ2-6,TRBD2,NA
CASSSGTQETQYF,TGCGCCAGCAGCTCGGGGACTCAAGAGACCCAGTACTTC,TRBV5-1,TRBJ2-5,NA,NA